This TCR beta chain was sequenced during a study of T cells after yellow fever vaccination. This clonotype was detected only a few times. No antigen is known for it. TCRdb reprocessed the 5' RACE reads via MiXCR and lists one record per CDR3 protein. Of about 360,000 distinct CDR3 sequences detected, around 6.4% appear once; the ten largest clones hold approximately 15%. V lost 3 bases to trimming and J lost 7 bases, with 7 bases between them. Germline CDR1 is SGHRS and CDR2 is YFSETQ. The CDR3 contains 11 residues. Study conclusions and caveats: It was the secondary response that reached its peak faster, day 5 versus 15, but it was weaker.

V is TRBV5-1 and J is TRBJ1-1, with D perhaps TRBD1 (5 bases). The sequence came from a man aged 30 to 45 who received the YFV17D yellow fever vaccine. The sequences come from PBMCs, collected 5 days after the yellow fever booster vaccination. The CDR3 here is CASSSTGEAFF. As DNA, the CDR3 is TGCGCCAGCAGCTCTACAGGTGAAGCTTTCTTT.